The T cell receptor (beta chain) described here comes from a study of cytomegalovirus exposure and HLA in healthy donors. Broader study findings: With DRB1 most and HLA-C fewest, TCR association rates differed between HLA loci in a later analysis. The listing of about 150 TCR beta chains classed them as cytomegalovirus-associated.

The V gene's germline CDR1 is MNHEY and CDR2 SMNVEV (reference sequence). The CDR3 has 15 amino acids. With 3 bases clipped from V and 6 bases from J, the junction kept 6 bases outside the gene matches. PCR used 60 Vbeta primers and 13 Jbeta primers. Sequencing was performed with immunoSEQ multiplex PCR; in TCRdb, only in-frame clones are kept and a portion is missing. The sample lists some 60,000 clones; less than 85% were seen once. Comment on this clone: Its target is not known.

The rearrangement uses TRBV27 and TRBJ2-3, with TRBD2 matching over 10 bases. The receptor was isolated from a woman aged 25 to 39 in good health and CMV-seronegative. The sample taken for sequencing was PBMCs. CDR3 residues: CASSFGTSGMDTQYF. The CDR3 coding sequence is TGTGCCAGCAGTTTTGGAACTAGCGGGATGGATACGCAGTATTTT.